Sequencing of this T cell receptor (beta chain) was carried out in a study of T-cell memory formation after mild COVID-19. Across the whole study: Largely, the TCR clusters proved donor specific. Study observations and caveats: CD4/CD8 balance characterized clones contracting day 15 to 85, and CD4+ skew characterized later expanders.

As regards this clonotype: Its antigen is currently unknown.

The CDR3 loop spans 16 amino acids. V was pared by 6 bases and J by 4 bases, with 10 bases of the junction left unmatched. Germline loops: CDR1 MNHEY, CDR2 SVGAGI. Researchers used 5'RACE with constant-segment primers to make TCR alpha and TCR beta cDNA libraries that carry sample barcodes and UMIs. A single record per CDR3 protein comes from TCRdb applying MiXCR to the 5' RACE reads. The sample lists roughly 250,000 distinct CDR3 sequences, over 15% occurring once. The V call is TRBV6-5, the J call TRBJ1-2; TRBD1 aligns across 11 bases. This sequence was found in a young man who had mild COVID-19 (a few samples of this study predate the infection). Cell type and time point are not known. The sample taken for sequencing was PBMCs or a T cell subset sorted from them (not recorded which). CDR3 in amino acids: CASSSSGTGGFYGYTF. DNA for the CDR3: TGTGCCAGCAGCTCCTCCGGGACAGGGGGTTTCTATGGCTACACCTTC.